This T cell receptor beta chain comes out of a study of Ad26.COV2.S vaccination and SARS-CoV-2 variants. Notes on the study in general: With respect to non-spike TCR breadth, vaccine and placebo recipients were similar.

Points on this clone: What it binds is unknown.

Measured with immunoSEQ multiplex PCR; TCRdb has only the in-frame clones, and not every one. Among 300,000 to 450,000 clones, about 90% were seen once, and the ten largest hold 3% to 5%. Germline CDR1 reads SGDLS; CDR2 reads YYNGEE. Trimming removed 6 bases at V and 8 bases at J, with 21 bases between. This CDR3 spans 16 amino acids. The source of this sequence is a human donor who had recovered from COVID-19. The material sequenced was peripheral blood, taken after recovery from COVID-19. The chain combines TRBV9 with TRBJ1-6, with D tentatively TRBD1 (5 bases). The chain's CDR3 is CASTEGPRYSDSPLHF. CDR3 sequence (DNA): TGTGCCAGCACCGAGGGGCCCCGGTACTCGGATTCACCCCTCCACTTT.